This record looks at one T cell receptor (beta chain) sequence and its context. This clone's antigen is unknown. Qualities for individual bases were not recorded, and no much larger clone is one base off. The cohort comprised some 680 healthy bone marrow donors. At the time of sampling, all cohort members were nominally healthy, though unrecorded immune exposures were likely present. The donor was CMV seronegative and was included in the group of a few hundred seronegative cohort members. A peripheral blood sample was collected from each donor, and TCR beta sequencing was performed on peripheral blood mononuclear cells. Genomic DNA extraction from the blood cell samples was performed with the Qiagen DNeasy Blood Extraction Kit. The library was produced with the immunoSEQ multiplex PCR assay. For the multiplex PCR, a mixture combining 60 forward primers for TCR Vbeta segments and 13 reverse primers for TCR Jbeta segments was used. Amplification of the CDR3 region of rearranged TCR beta genes was performed with a multiplex PCR assay on genomic DNA. The Illumina HiSeq System was used to sequence the amplified TCR beta libraries as 87-base-pair reads. Under the source paper's analysis protocol: Across the 640 or so repertoires, a later analysis counted approximately 83 million unique TCR beta chains, 9.5 million to 13 million of which were shared by at least two donors. Raw reads were error-corrected and collapsed into unique sequences with a nearest-neighbor algorithm that merged closely related sequences to remove PCR and sequencing errors. Alignment of CDR3 sequences to IMGT reference sequences was used to assign V, D and J gene segments. For a sequence to be retained, a match of at least six nucleotides was required to both a V gene segment and a J gene segment. A rearrangement counted as productive if the CDR3 had no stop codons and remained in frame with V and J, and every other rearrangement counted as non-productive. CDR3 was defined by IMGT convention, running from the second conserved V-encoded cysteine to the conserved J-encoded phenylalanine. Sequences without an unambiguous match to a single V gene segment were excluded from the earlier analysis of a few hundred of the donors. In an earlier analysis of 500 to 750 of the donors, V segments were called functional above 56.7% productive rearrangements and were called segregating when the between-donor standard deviation exceeded 5%. A statistical classification framework was developed to diagnose cytomegalovirus status using the catalog of TCR beta chain sequences. V and J gene assignment, in a later analysis, came from comparing TCR nucleotide sequences with IMGT/GENE-DB human TR gene sequences. The TCRdist pipeline was used in a later analysis to assign CDR3 sequences and most-parsimonious VDJ recombination scenarios. A later analysis defined each TCR beta chain by its CDR3 amino acid sequence plus V-gene family, and excluded reads lacking a unique V-gene family. In a later analysis, 450 to 600 highly shared, low-generation-probability nucleotide sequences were removed to address suspected cross-contamination and a sequencing artifact. In a later analysis, a clonal expansion index for each public chain was calculated from normalized within-repertoire ranks of inferred template counts. In a later analysis, generation probabilities were computed with a VDJ recombination model fitted to out-of-frame rearrangements, and the resulting probabilities were checked against IGoR. A later analysis scored TCR-TCR, TCR-HLA and TCR-CMV co-occurrence with hypergeometric tests, applying a repertoire-size bias correction to TCR pairs. To estimate false discovery rates, a later analysis permuted the HLA or CMV assignments 20 times. In a later analysis, co-occurring TCRs were grouped with DBSCAN, and TCRdist sequence similarity was added when clustering was performed within HLA-allele-positive subsets. Repertoires with fewer than 30,000 or more than 120,000 public chains, plus five repertoires with anomalous nucleotide sharing, were excluded from co-occurrence clustering. The table was pulled from immuneACCESS by TCRdb, which kept in-frame rearrangements only. Such tables lose some clones; where checked, under half of the loss comes from unresolved V genes, and the rest has no known cause. The DNA gave D and trimming, while V, J and clone size come from that table. This sample is represented by approximately 160,000 clones; more than 60% of them were singletons. The ten largest clones take up roughly 5% of the sample.

The data are from a study of cytomegalovirus exposure and HLA in healthy donors (dated by TCRdb to between 2016 and 2019). Looking at the study overall: According to an earlier analysis of a few hundred of the donors, about 179 million T cells yielded 100 million or so unique TCR beta sequences and roughly 280 Gb of sequence data. Roughly 300 gigabases of sequencing data and approximately 92 million unique TCR sequences made up an early release that covered some 640 HLA-typed donors. Among the roughly 390 genotyped donors, approximately 77% belonged to the genetic ancestry cluster associated with self-reported Caucasian donors. The study aimed to test whether cataloging public T cell receptors could reveal signatures of past pathogen exposure. The study profiled the T cell repertoires of more than 500 subjects by immunosequencing and related them to cytomegalovirus serostatus. Besides the first cohort of more than 650 subjects, a separate validation cohort made up of 95 to 150 different subjects was used. The study combined high-throughput TCR immunosequencing, statistical association of individual TCRs with disease status, and machine learning to predict cytomegalovirus infection status. A later analysis re-examined previously published TCR beta repertoires from more than 600 donors and added high-resolution HLA genotyping to investigate patterns of TCR occurrence. The later analysis used no new phenotypic data to find candidate immune exposures, relying instead on TCR beta sequences and their occurrence across donors. To decide whether each TCR beta V gene segment behaved as functional or pseudogenic, an earlier analysis of approximately 600 of the donors relied on high-throughput TCR beta sequencing. Donor age, sex, ethnicity and CMV serostatus were compiled together with the repertoire data. Genome-wide SNP genotypes for about three fifths of the 666 donors were used in a later genetic analysis, which treated that subset as a discovery cohort. Every discovery cohort repertoire had been produced on one sequencing platform. HLA typing covered class I and class II loci at four-digit resolution. Typing coverage differed by locus: A, B, C, DRB1 and DQB1 were typed in about 620-640 donors, DQA1 in 522, DPA1 in some 570, and DPB1 in 472. A few DR-DQ haplotypes were handled as single units for association and clustering because linkage in the cohort was strong. Among some 410 genotyped donors of the cohort, an average of about 240,000 unique TCR beta nucleotide sequences were sequenced per donor, roughly 20% of them non-productive. General conclusions and limits of the study: According to a later genetic analysis, donors in an Asian-associated ancestry cluster had fewer N-insertions in productive TCRs than the approximately 630-donor mean. In an earlier analysis of approximately 600 of the donors, most TCR beta V segments were observed in productive rearrangements about 90% or about 30% of the time, broadly matching IMGT annotations. In vitro tests confirmed that a few of the cytomegalovirus-associated TCR beta chains recognize cytomegalovirus antigens. In a later analysis, the rate of TCR association differed among HLA loci, with DRB1 alleles having the most associated TCRs and HLA-C alleles having the fewest. Linkage disequilibrium might explain the correlated functional status among segregating V segments, but an unknown experimental factor could not be excluded. Across donors, most TCR sequences were observed very rarely, whereas some public TCRs were present in many individuals. The sequencing pipeline was judged likely to have produced a cluster of highly shared sequence variants as a technical artifact. Compared with equally common non-associated chains, HLA-associated TCR beta chains in a later analysis were more clonally expanded and had lower generation probabilities. In a later analysis, over 15,000 TCR beta sequences were associated with specific HLA alleles at a false discovery rate of 0.05. This cohort had only TCR beta chains sequenced, and the lack of alpha or paired-chain data limited which features could be detected. The authors suggested that the approach could potentially be extended to other disease states and immunological phenotypes. Sequencing depth was assumed to be roughly uniform across donors in the presence/absence analyses, though that assumption may not hold. In the study, approximately 150 TCR beta chains were listed as associated with cytomegalovirus. When HLA alleles, especially DR and DQ, strongly co-occurred, TCR associations were difficult to assign to individual alleles. Most CMV-associated TCR beta chains appeared to be HLA-restricted in a later analysis, and the HLA associations seemed to be driven largely by CMV exposure. A further reported finding was that TCR beta sequences accurately predicted the HLA-A and HLA-B alleles for most subjects in the first cohort. Immune exposure information for the cohort was limited to CMV serostatus. Cytomegalovirus status was reported to be diagnosed by the classifier with high specificity and sensitivity in both the original and validation cohorts. A later genetic analysis associated a missense DCLRE1C variant with V-gene and J-gene trimming of TCR beta chains, and an independent cohort replicated the association. The earlier analysis of 587 of the donors excluded roughly 17 rarely observed V segments, including chromosome 9 orphons, because counts were too low. Because HLA typing was missing for some donors at each locus, association tests included only the typed subset. According to a later analysis, parvovirus B19, influenza, CMV and Epstein-Barr virus appeared linked to several top co-occurrence clusters.

This sequence was found in a male donor in good health and CMV-seronegative. Sequencing was carried out using PBMCs.

The DNA reads TGTGCCAGCAGTAAGGGAGCGGTCTACAATGAGCAGTTCTTC. This is translated as CASSKGAVYNEQFF. The rearranged chain carries TRBV25-1 and TRBJ2-1; TRBD2 is a possible D gene, resting on 5 matching bases. V drops 5 bases and J drops 3 bases, leaving 11 bases in between. The CDR3 starts with the cysteine, ends with the phenylalanine, and has 14 residues. The CDR3 DNA has 42 bases and is translated from base 1. From the germline V gene, CDR1 is MGHDK and CDR2 is SYGVNS.